The sequence of this T cell receptor beta chain was determined in a study of T cell repertoires in cytomegalovirus infection. Study in general: In public TCR beta signatures, there were indications of both CMV infection and matching HLA type. Findings of the study overall: Dominating the ex vivo response were HLA-C-restricted CMV-specific TCR beta clonotypes. Summed frequency of shared TCR beta families picked out CMV carriers who also had the relevant HLA.

TCRdb re-called the reads with MiXCR, one entry per CDR3 protein. Here the sample spans 680,000 or so distinct CDR3 sequences, 35% to 45% being singletons. Points on this clonotype: Its specificity is not known.

The CDR3 is 15 amino acids. V gave up 2 bases and J gave up 5 bases; unmatched junction bases: 7. Per the germline V gene, CDR1 is ENHRY and CDR2 is SYGVKD. The receptor was derived from a human donor in good health (CMV status not recorded). Some clones in this sample may be carry-over from other donors' samples. The sample taken for sequencing was PBMCs. The chain uses TRBV10-3 and TRBJ1-1, with 8 bases fitting TRBD1. The CDR3 is CAISETGQGETEAFF. The DNA for the CDR3 is TGTGCCATCAGTGAGACCGGACAGGGAGAGACTGAAGCTTTCTTT.